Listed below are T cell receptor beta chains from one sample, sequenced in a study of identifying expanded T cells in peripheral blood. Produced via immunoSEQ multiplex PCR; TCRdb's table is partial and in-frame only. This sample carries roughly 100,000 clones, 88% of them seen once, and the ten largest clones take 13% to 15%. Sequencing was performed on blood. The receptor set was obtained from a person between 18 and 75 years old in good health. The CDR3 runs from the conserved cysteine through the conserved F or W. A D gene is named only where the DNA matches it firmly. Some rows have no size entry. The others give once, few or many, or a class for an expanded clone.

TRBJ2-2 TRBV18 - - TGTGCCAGCTCACCAGTCACAGGGAATACCGGGGAGCTGTTTTTT CASSPVTGNTGELFF
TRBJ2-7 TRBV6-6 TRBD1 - TGTGCCAGCAGCACGACAGGGGCAGGCGAGCAGTACTTC CASSTTGAGEQYF
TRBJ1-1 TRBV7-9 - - TGTGCCAGCAGCTCCGGGATGAACACTGAAGCTTTCTTT CASSSGMNTEAFF
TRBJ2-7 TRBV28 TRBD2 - TGTGCCAGCAGTCCACTAGCGGACAGAGAGCAGTACTTC CASSPLADREQYF
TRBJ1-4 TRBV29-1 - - TGCAGCGTCCCTGAGGGCAGCGGGGAAAAACTGTTTTTT CSVPEGSGEKLFF
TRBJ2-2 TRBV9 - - TGTGCCAGCAGCCCACACAGGGGGGGCACCGGGGAGCTGTTTTTT CASSPHRGGTGELFF
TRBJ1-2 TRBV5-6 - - TGTGCCAGCAGCTTGTTGCGTAACTATGGCTACACCTTC CASSLLRNYGYTF
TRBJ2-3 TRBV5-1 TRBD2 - TGCGCCAGCAGCACTGCGACTAGCGGTTCTGCTACGCAGTATTTT CASSTATSGSATQYF
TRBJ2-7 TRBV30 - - TGTGCCTGGACGAGTCAGTTCTACGAGCAGTACTTC CAWTSQFYEQYF
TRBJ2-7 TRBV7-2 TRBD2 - TGTGCCAGCAGGAATAGCGGGGAGAGCGAGCAGTACTTC CASRNSGESEQYF
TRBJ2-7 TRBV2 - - TGTGCCAGCACCTCGGTGGACGAGCAGTACTTC CASTSVDEQYF
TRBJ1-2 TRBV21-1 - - TGTGCCAGCAGCAAAGGTCCAGGAGGCTATGGCTACACCTTC CASSKGPGGYGYTF
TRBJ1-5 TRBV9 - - TGTGCCAGCAGCCGTGGAGGGATTAGCAATCAGCCCCAGCATTTT CASSRGGISNQPQHF
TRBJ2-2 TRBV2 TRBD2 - TGTGCCAGCAGCATGGAGGTCGCGGGAGCGTTCACCGGGGAGCTGTTTTTT CASSMEVAGAFTGELFF
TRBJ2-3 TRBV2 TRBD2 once TGTGCCAGCAAACTAGCGGGGGGGACAGATACGCAGTATTTT CASKLAGGTDTQYF
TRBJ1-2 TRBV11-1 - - TGTGCCAGCACCCAAAACGGGGACTATGGCTACACCTTC CASTQNGDYGYTF
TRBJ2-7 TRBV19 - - TGTGCCAGTAGTATAGGGGAGCGAGGAACCTACGAGCAGTACTTC CASSIGERGTYEQYF
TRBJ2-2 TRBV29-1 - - TGCAGCGTTGAAGGAAGGCGGGAGAACACCGGGGAGCTGTTTTTT CSVEGRRENTGELFF
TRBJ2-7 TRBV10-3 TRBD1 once TGTGCCATCAGTGACTGGGGGGACAGGGGGATCCACGAGCAGTACTTC CAISDWGDRGIHEQYF
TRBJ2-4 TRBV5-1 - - TGCGCCAGCAGCTTGACGGCTAGTGGAGACATTCAGTACTTC CASSLTASGDIQYF
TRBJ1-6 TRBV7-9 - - TGTGCCAGCAGCCCACCGGACACTAATTCACCCCTCCACTTT CASSPPDTNSPLHF
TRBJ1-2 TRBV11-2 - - TGTGCCAGCAGCTTCAGGGGCTATGGCTACACCTTC CASSFRGYGYTF
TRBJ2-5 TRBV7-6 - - TGTGCCAGCAGCCACTCCCTAGGTAGAATTCAAGAGACCCAGTACTTC CASSHSLGRIQETQYF
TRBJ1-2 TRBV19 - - TGTGCCAGTAGTATGGGAACAATTCGGACGCCCGTGGAGTATGGCTACACCTTC CASSMGTIRTPVEYGYTF
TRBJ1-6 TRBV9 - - TGTGCCAGCTCCCTATACGGGAGCTCCTATAATTCACCCCTCCACTTT CASSLYGSSYNSPLHF
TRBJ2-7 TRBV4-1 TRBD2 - TGCGCCAGCAGCCAAGATCTTGGGGGAGGGCGGTACGAGCAGTACTTC CASSQDLGGGRYEQYF
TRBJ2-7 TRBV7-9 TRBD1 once TGTGCCAGCAGCTTCGACAGGGGTTCCTCCTACGAGCAGTACTTC CASSFDRGSSYEQYF
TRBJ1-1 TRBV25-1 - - TGTGCCAGCAGTGAACCCTGGAGGGCTGAAGCTTTCTTT CASSEPWRAEAFF
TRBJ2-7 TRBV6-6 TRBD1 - TGTGCCAGCAACGAACAGGGGGCAGCGTACGAGCAGTACTTC CASNEQGAAYEQYF
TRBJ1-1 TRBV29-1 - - TGCAGCGTTGAGACAGTCATGAACACTGAAGCTTTCTTT CSVETVMNTEAFF
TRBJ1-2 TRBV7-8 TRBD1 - TGTGCCAGCAGCTTAACAGGGGCCAACTATGGCTACACCTTC CASSLTGANYGYTF
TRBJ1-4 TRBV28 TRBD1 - TGTGCCAGCAGTTTAACGTCAGGGGGATATAATGAAAAACTGTTTTTT CASSLTSGGYNEKLFF
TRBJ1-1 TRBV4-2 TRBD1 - TGTGCCAGCAGCCAGGGACAGGCGAACACTGAAGCTTTCTTT CASSQGQANTEAFF
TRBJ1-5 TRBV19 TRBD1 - TGTGCCAGTAGTACTAGGACAGGCGGATGGAATCAGCCCCAGCATTTT CASSTRTGGWNQPQHF
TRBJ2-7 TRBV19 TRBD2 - TGTGCCAGCAGGAGACTAGCGGGAGAAACCTACGAGCAGTACTTC CASRRLAGETYEQYF
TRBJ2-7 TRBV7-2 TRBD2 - TGTGCCAGCAGCTTAATGAAGGCTAGCGGGGCCTACGAGCAGTACTTC CASSLMKASGAYEQYF
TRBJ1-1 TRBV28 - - TGTGCCAGCAGTTTAGACAGCTACAATGAAGCTTTCTTT CASSLDSYNEAFF
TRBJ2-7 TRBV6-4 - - TGTGCCAGCAGTGACTCTTGGGGGGATTTTATTTACGAGCAGTACTTC CASSDSWGDFIYEQYF
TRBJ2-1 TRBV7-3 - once TGTGCCAGCAGCTTAAACGAGGTAAATGAGCAGTTCTTC CASSLNEVNEQFF
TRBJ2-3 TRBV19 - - TGTGCCAGTAGTATAGAGAAAGGGTTCCCAGATACGCAGTATTTT CASSIEKGFPDTQYF
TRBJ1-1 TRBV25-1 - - TGTGCCAGCAGTGAATGGGGGGTAGTGAACACTGAAGCTTTCTTT CASSEWGVVNTEAFF
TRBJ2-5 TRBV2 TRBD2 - TGTGCCAGCAGGATGACTAGCGGGACTAGCGGAGAGACCCAGTACTTC CASRMTSGTSGETQYF
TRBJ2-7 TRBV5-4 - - TGTGCCAGCAGCTTGGCTATGTCCGAGCAGTACTTC CASSLAMSEQYF
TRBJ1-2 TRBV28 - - TGTGCCAGCAGTTCCTCCGGTGTAGGCAACTATGGCTACACCTTC CASSSSGVGNYGYTF
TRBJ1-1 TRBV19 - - TGTGCCAGTAGTAACCAGGCTTCCATGAACACTGAAGCTTTCTTT CASSNQASMNTEAFF
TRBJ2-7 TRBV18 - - TGTGCCAGCTCACCACCTCGTGGCAGGGCCCACGAGCAGTACTTC CASSPPRGRAHEQYF
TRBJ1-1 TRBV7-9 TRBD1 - TGTGCCAGCAGCCCCGGGGACAGGGGGTCTGAAGCTTTCTTT CASSPGDRGSEAFF
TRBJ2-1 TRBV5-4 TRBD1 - TGTGCCAGCAGCACACCCCCGGGACAGGGTTACAATGAGCAGTTCTTC CASSTPPGQGYNEQFF
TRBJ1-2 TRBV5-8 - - TGTGCCAGCAGCTTACGGCAGGGCGGTAACTATGGCTACACCTTC CASSLRQGGNYGYTF
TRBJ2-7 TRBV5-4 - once TGTGCCAGCAGCTTGGAGGTATCGTCCTACGAGCAGTACTTC CASSLEVSSYEQYF
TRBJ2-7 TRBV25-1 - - TGTGCCAGCAGCTCGCCGGGACAAGGTCTCTACGAGCAGTACTTC CASSSPGQGLYEQYF
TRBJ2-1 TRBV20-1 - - TGCAGTGGGCTGTACAATGAGCAGTTCTTC CSGLYNEQFF
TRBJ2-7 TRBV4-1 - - TGCGCCAGCAGCCAAGATCTGAAAGGGGCCCGGGACTTC CASSQDLKGARDF
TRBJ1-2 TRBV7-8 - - TGTGCCAGCAGCTTAGGGGCCTTCCCCTACACCTTC CASSLGAFPYTF
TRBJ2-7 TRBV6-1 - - TGTGCCAGCATGGCCCTAGAGCAGTACTTC CASMALEQYF
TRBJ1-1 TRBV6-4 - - TGTGCCAGCAGTGAATACGGAAGGAACACTGAAGCTTTCTTT CASSEYGRNTEAFF
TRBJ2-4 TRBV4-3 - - TGCGCCAGCAGCCAAGGAACTGGGAACATTCAGTACTTC CASSQGTGNIQYF